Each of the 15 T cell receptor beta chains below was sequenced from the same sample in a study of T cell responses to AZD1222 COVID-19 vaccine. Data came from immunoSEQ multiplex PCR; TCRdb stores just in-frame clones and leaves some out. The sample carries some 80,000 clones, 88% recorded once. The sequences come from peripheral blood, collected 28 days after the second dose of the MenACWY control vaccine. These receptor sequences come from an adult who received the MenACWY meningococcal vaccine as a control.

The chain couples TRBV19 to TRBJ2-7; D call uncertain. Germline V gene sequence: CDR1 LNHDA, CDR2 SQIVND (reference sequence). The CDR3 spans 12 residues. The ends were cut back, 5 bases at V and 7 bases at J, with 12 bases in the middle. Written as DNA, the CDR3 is TGTGCCAGTAGTTACTCCTCCGGGGAGCAGTACTTC. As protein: CASSYSSGEQYF.

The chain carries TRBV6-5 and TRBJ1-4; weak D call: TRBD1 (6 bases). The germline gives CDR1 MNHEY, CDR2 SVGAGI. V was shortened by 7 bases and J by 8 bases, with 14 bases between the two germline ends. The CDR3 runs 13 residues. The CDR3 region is CASKLRGLEKLFF. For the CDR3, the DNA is TGTGCCAGCAAACTCAGGGGACTCGAAAAACTGTTTTTT.

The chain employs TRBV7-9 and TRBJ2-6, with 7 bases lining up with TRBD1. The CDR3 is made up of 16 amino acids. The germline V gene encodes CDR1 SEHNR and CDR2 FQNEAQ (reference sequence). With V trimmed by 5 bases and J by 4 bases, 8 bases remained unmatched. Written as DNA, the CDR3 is TGTGCCAGCAGCCCTACAGGGGCCACGGGGGCCAACGTCCTGACTTTC. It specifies CASSPTGATGANVLTF.

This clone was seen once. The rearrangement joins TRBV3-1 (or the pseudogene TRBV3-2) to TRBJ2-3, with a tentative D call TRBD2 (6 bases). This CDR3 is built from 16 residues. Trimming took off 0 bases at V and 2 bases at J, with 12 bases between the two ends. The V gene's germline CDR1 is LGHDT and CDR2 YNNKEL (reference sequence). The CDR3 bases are TGTGCCAGCAGCCAAGAAAGTAGCGGATACACAGATACGCAGTATTTT. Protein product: CASSQESSGYTDTQYF.

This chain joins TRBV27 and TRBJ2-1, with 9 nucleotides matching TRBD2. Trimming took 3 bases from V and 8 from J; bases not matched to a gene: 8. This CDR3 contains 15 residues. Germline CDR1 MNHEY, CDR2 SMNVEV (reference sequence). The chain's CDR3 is CASSFSGTSSHEQFF. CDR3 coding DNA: TGTGCCAGCAGTTTCTCCGGGACTAGCTCTCATGAGCAGTTCTTC.

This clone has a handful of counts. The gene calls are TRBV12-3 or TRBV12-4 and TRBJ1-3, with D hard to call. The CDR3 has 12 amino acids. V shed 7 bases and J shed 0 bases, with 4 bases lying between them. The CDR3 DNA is TGTGCCAGCAAGGCCTCTGGAAACACCATATATTTT. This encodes CASKASGNTIYF.

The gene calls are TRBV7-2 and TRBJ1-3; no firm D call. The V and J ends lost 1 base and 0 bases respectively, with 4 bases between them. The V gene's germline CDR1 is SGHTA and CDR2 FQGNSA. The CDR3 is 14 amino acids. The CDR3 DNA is TGTGCCAGCAGCTTAGAGAACTCTGGAAACACCATATATTTT. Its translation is CASSLENSGNTIYF.

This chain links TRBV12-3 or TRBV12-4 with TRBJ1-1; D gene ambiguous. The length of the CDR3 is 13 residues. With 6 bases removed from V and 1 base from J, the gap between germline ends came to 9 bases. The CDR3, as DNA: TGTGCCAGCAGCCCGCCGAAGAACACTGAAGCTTTCTTT. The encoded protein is CASSPPKNTEAFF.

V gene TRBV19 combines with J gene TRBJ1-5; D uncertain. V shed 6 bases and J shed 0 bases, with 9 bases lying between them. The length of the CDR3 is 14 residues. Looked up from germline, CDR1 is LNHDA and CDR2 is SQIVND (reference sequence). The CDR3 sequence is CASRTGDSNQPQHF. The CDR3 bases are TGTGCCAGTAGAACGGGAGATAGCAATCAGCCCCAGCATTTT.

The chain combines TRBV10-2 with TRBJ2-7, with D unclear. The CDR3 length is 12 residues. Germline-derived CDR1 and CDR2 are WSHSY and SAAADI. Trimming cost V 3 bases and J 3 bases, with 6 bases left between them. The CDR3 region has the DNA TGCGCCAGCAGTGACAGATTCTACGAGCAGTACTTC. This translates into CASSDRFYEQYF.

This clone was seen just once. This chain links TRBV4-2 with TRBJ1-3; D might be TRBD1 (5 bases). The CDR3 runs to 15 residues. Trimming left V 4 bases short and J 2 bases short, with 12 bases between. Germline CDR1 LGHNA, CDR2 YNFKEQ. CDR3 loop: CASSRGQGAGNTIYF. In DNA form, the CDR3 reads TGTGCCAGCAGCCGAGGGCAGGGTGCTGGAAACACCATATATTTT.

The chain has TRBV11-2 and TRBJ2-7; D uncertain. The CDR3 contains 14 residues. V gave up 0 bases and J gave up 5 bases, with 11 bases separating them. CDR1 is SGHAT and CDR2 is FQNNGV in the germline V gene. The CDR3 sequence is CASSLDLQAHEQYF. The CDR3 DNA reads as TGTGCCAGCAGCTTAGATCTCCAGGCCCACGAGCAGTACTTC.

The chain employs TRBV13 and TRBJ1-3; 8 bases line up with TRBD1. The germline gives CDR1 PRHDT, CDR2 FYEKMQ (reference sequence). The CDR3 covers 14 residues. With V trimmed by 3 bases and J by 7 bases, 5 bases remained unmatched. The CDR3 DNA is TGTGCCAGCAGCTTTGCGGACAGGGTGAACACCATATATTTT. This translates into CASSFADRVNTIYF.

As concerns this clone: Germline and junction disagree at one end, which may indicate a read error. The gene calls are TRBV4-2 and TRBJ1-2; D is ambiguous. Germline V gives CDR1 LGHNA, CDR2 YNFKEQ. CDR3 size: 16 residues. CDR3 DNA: TGTGCCAGCAGCCAAGTTGCCAATTACCCGGCCTATGGCTGCACCTTC. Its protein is CASSQVANYPAYGCTF.

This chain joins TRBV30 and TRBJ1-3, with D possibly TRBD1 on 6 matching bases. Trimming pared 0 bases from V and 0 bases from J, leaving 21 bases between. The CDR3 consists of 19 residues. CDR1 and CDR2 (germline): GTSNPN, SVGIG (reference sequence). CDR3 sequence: CAWSVRPRTVQLSGNTIYF. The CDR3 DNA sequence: TGTGCCTGGAGTGTACGCCCCCGGACAGTCCAACTCTCTGGAAACACCATATATTTT.